This TCR beta chain was profiled in a study of blood T cell repertoires in COVID-19. The overall study: COVID-19 samples, acute and convalescent, were from the United States, Italy and Spain. T cells, B-cell-depleted T cells, or PBMCs supplied cDNA or gDNA.

The CDR3 consists of 15 residues. Germline V gives CDR1 SGDLS, CDR2 YYNGEE. V was clipped by 4 bases and J by 4 bases; unmatched bases: 5. Per the study methods: The authors estimated nucleated cell counts from reference gene primer amplification. Method: immunoSEQ multiplex PCR; TCRdb's copy keeps in-frame clones and lacks some. That table furnishes V, J and clone size, whereas the DNA furnished D and trimming. This sample has roughly 250,000 clones; roughly 91% occur once, and the top ten carry around 0.84%. The sample comprised peripheral blood. The V call is TRBV9, the J call TRBJ1-3; 10 bases are shared with TRBD1. This receptor was taken from a man aged 25 to 45 with acute or convalescent COVID-19. CDR3 DNA: TGTGCCAGCAGCCCGGGACAGGGGCAGGGAAACACCATATATTTT. The encoded protein is CASSPGQGQGNTIYF.